The sequence of this TCR beta chain was determined in a study of cytomegalovirus exposure and HLA in healthy donors. On the study more broadly: The same platform used for the approximately 670 first-cohort repertoires was also used for the roughly 130 validation repertoires, as a later analysis reported.

General observations from the study: Cytomegalovirus association was assigned to more than 150 TCR beta chains. The tendency of first-cohort TCR clusters to co-occur in the roughly 110 validation repertoires was the finding of a later analysis. Reportedly, diagnosis of cytomegalovirus status by the classifier showed high specificity and sensitivity.

The table came from immunoSEQ multiplex PCR; TCRdb's copy has only in-frame clones and leaves some out. The table shows some 45,000 clones, with 92% occurring only once. A note on this clone: What it recognizes is unknown.

This receptor was obtained from a man aged 18 to 29 in good health and CMV-seronegative. The sequencing input was PBMCs.

CDR3 in DNA: TGTGCCAGTAGTGGGACACGGTCTAATCAGCCCCAGCATTTT. This translates into CASSGTRSNQPQHF. The V gene is TRBV19, the J gene TRBJ1-5; D is perhaps TRBD1 (6 bases). The germline V gene encodes CDR1 LNHDA and CDR2 SQIVND (reference sequence). Trimming shortened V by 5 bases and J by 4 bases, and 12 bases separated the two germline ends. The CDR3 runs 14 residues.